This T cell receptor beta chain was identified in a study of CD8+CD57+ T cells in acquired aplastic anemia. About the study: Sorted CD4+ and CD8+ cells gave a mean 3.2 ug DNA, range roughly 0.18 to 30 ug. CD4+ cells from healthy donors averaged approximately 11 million reads.

CDR3 size: 15 residues. Germline V gene sequence: CDR1 SQVTM, CDR2 ANQGSEA. V shed 2 bases and J 9 bases; nucleotides not matched to a gene: 12. Genomic DNA served as template for TCR beta VDJ and CDR3 profiling. One entry per CDR3 protein, called by TCRdb with MiXCR from the reads. This table has some 70,000 distinct CDR3 sequences, approximately 50% appearing once. Sequencing was carried out using sorted CD4+, CD8+, or CD8+CD57+ T cells (not recorded which) from PBMCs. The rearrangement links TRBV29-1 to TRBJ2-1; TRBD2 aligns across 8 bases. The clonotype comes from a human donor in good health, serving as a control. In DNA, the CDR3 is TGCAGCGTTGAATCTACGGGACTAGTGGATGGTGAGCAGTTCTTC. It yields the protein CSVESTGLVDGEQFF.